This TCR beta chain originates from a study of regulatory T cells in long-lasting Graves disease. Through Arm-PCR of CDR3 regions and iRepertoire HTBI primers, TCR beta libraries were built. MiXCR was run by TCRdb on the multiplex PCR reads, yielding one entry per CDR3 protein. The table has some 370,000 distinct CDR3 sequences, roughly 20% seen once. General study results and limits: Between persistent patients, about 2,800 public clonotypes were shared, exceeding the roughly 940 shared between new patients.

Time point meaning: persistent/refractory GD, antithyroid drugs over 5 years with positive TRAb. PBMCs provided the RNA from which the TCR library was made. CDR3 length equals 21 residues. Germline V gene lookup returns CDR1 SGHTA and CDR2 FQGNSA. Trimming took 5 bases from V and 3 from J, leaving 35 bases between them. In the case of this clonotype: Antigen unknown.

This TCR derives from a female donor with Graves disease. V gene TRBV7-2 combines with J gene TRBJ2-7; TRBD1 or TRBD2 may be the D gene (7 bases each). The sequencing here drew on peripheral blood mononuclear cells (PBMCs), taken when the disease was refractory, from a patient treated with antithyroid drugs. CDR3 coding DNA: TGTGCCAGCAGCCCCAACCTACAGGGGACGAGACTAGCCCCCTACTTCTACGAGCAGTACTTC. Protein: CASSPNLQGTRLAPYFYEQYF.